The 10 T cell receptor beta chains presented below share a single source sample, sequenced in a study of T cell responses to AZD1222 COVID-19 vaccine. The table came from immunoSEQ multiplex PCR; TCRdb's copy has only in-frame clones and leaves some out. The data hold about 45,000 clones, with over 60% observed a single time. Sample: peripheral blood, taken on day 0 of AZD1222 vaccination. These receptors were obtained from an adult in good health.

The rearrangement links TRBV11-1 to TRBJ2-3, with D perhaps matching TRBD1 or TRBD2 (6 bases each). From germline, CDR1 is SGHAT and CDR2 FQDESV (reference sequence). The CDR3 contains 16 residues. Between the trimmed V and J ends, which lost 4 bases and 4 bases, there was a span of 18 bases. The CDR3 is CASSSGRGWGADTQYF. The CDR3 region has the DNA TGTGCCAGCAGCTCGGGCAGGGGCTGGGGGGCAGATACGCAGTATTTT. The full variable domain, with the rest looked up from reference TRBV11-1 and TRBJ2-3, is EAEVAQSPRYKITEKSQAVAFWCDPISGHATLYWYRQILGQGPELLVQFQDESVVDDSQLPKDRFSAERLKGVDSTLKIQPAELGDSAMYLCASSSGRGWGADTQYFGPGTRLTVL.

The V call is TRBV28, the J call TRBJ1-1, with 8 bases aligning to TRBD1. The V gene's germline CDR1 is MDHEN and CDR2 SYDVKM. V shed 7 bases, J shed 2 bases, and the junction held 6 bases outside the gene matches. The CDR3 runs to 14 residues. This CDR3 reads CASTLTGVNTEAFF. CDR3 sequence (DNA): TGTGCCAGCACCCTGACAGGGGTAAACACTGAAGCTTTCTTT. Supplemented by reference TRBV28 and TRBJ1-1, the full variable domain reads DVKVTQSSRYLVKRTGEKVFLECVQDMDHENMFWYRQDPGLGLRLIYFSYDVKMKEKGDIPEGYSVSREKKERFSLILESASTNQTSMYLCASTLTGVNTEAFFGQGTRLTVV.

There are a few counts of this clone. The CDR3 reads CASSRGLVSYGYTF. CDR3 coding DNA: TGTGCCAGCAGCCGGGGACTTGTTTCCTATGGCTACACCTTC. The V and J genes are TRBV7-9 and TRBJ1-2, with D perhaps matching TRBD1 (5 bases). Per germline, CDR1 SEHNR and CDR2 FQNEAQ (reference sequence). The CDR3 consists of 14 residues. Trimming pared 5 bases from V and 4 bases from J, leaving 14 bases between.

This chain links TRBV20-1 with TRBJ1-3, with unresolved D. CDR1 is DFQATT and CDR2 is SNEGSKA in the germline V gene (reference sequence). Trimming took 3 bases from V and 0 from J, leaving 6 bases between them. The CDR3 has 13 amino acids. This CDR3 is CSASRASGNTIYF. The CDR3 bases are TGCAGTGCTAGTAGGGCCTCTGGAAACACCATATATTTT.

This sequence joins TRBV19 and TRBJ2-7, with TRBD2 matching 12 bases. Germline trimming cut 3 bases from V and 7 bases from J; bases unmatched to any gene: 7. The CDR3 runs to 15 residues. Germline V CDR1 and CDR2: LNHDA, SQIVND (reference sequence). The CDR3 DNA sequence: TGTGCCAGTAGTATTACCGGGACTAGCGGGTCGGAGCAGTACTTC. As protein: CASSITGTSGSEQYF. Full variable domain (missing parts from reference TRBV19 and TRBJ2-7): DGGITQSPKYLFRKEGQNVTLSCEQNLNHDAMYWYRQDPGQGLRLIYYSQIVNDFQKGDIAEGYSVSREKKESFPLTVTSAQKNPTAFYLCASSITGTSGSEQYFGPGTRLTVT.

The rearrangement joins TRBV10-1 to TRBJ1-6, with 9 positions matching TRBD1. Germline values: CDR1 WNHNN, CDR2 SYGVQD (reference sequence). V trimming: 5 bases; J trimming: 11 bases; junction bases outside the gene matches: 19. This CDR3 is built from 18 residues. CDR3 nucleotide sequence: TGCGCCAGCAGTCACCGGGGGTTTGTGGACAGGGGAGAGCCACCCCTCCACTTT. It encodes CASSHRGFVDRGEPPLHF.

The chain is built from TRBV30 and TRBJ2-3; no definite D call. Trimming shortened V by 6 bases and J by 1 base, and 11 bases separated the two germline ends. CDR1 is GTSNPN, CDR2 SVGIG, per germline (reference sequence). The CDR3 is made up of 13 amino acids. CDR3 region: CACPIGGTDTQYF. In DNA form, the CDR3 reads TGTGCCTGCCCCATAGGAGGCACAGATACGCAGTATTTT.

The V call is TRBV24-1, the J call TRBJ2-5, with 14 nucleotides matching TRBD2. CDR3 length equals 17 residues. Germline-derived CDR1 and CDR2 are KGHDR and SFDVKD. V shed 3 bases and J 5 bases; nucleotides not matched to a gene: 7. The CDR3 reads CATSDPTSGGARETQYF. CDR3 in DNA: TGTGCCACCAGTGATCCGACTAGCGGGGGGGCCCGTGAGACCCAGTACTTC.

This clone occurred a few times. The chain employs TRBV27 and TRBJ1-1; a possible D gene is TRBD1 (6 bases). The germline V gene encodes CDR1 MNHEY and CDR2 SMNVEV (reference sequence). Trimming left V 6 bases short and J 1 base short, with 9 bases between. This CDR3 is built from 13 residues. The CDR3 protein is CASRWTANTEAFF. CDR3 nucleotides: TGTGCCAGCAGGTGGACAGCGAACACTGAAGCTTTCTTT.

The chain joins TRBV27 to TRBJ2-3; 12 bases align to TRBD2. The length of the CDR3 is 16 residues. The ends lost 2 bases at V and 2 bases at J; junction bases unmatched: 2. CDR1 MNHEY and CDR2 SMNVEV come from the germline V gene (reference sequence). The CDR3 DNA reads as TGTGCCAGCAGTTTAGGACTAGCGGGGCCCACAGATACGCAGTATTTT. Translating gives CASSLGLAGPTDTQYF.